This T cell receptor beta chain is drawn from a study of T cells in Graves' hyperthyroidism and ophthalmopathy. As for this clonotype: The antigen is unknown.

Findings of the study overall: Blood shared most expanded thyroid clonotypes above 0.001.

Germline V gives CDR1 SGDLS, CDR2 YYNGEE. This CDR3 contains 16 residues. With 4 bases clipped from V and 2 bases from J, the junction kept 6 bases outside the gene matches. TCR beta CDR3 regions were amplified from RNA transcripts. HTBI primers were used for first-round RT-PCR of the TCR CDR3. One entry per CDR3 protein results from TCRdb running MiXCR on the multiplex PCR reads. Among hundreds of thousands of distinct CDR3 sequences listed, about 12% were seen once. Stability of Graves' hyperthyroidism was defined as absent ophthalmopathy progression within 18 months. Patients having uncontrolled infection, another autoimmune disease, pregnancy or lactation were not included. Clinical symptoms, serum thyroxine, TRAb, thyroid ultrasound and orbital computed tomography established diagnosis.

This TCR was sampled from a woman under 30 with Graves' hyperthyroidism. The J gene is TRBJ2-5, the V gene TRBV9; 12 nucleotides align to TRBD2. Sequenced sample: blood. CDR3 coding DNA: TGTGCCAGCAGCAGGCTAGCGGGGGGGAGTCAAGAGACCCAGTACTTC. Amino acid sequence: CASSRLAGGSQETQYF.